This T cell receptor beta chain was identified in a study of cytomegalovirus exposure and HLA in healthy donors (dated 2017 in TCRdb). Regarding the complete study: In an earlier analysis of some 610 of the donors, about 270 Gb of sequence data and 100 million or so unique TCR beta sequences from about 190 million T cells were reported. An early release that covered fewer than 800 HLA-typed donors contained around 300 gigabases of sequencing data and tens of millions of unique TCR sequences. Among the approximately 400 genotyped donors, roughly 80% belonged to the genetic ancestry cluster associated with self-reported Caucasian donors. The study aimed to test whether signatures of past pathogen exposure could be identified by cataloging public T cell receptors. The study profiled the T cell repertoires of 500 to 800 subjects by immunosequencing and related them to cytomegalovirus serostatus. In addition to the first cohort of around 670 subjects, a separate validation cohort of under 150 different subjects was used. High-throughput TCR immunosequencing, statistical association of individual TCRs with disease status, and machine learning were combined to predict cytomegalovirus infection status. A later analysis re-examined previously published TCR beta repertoires from several hundred donors and added high-resolution HLA genotyping to investigate patterns of TCR occurrence. Rather than drawing on any new phenotypic data, the later analysis identified candidate immune exposures from TCR beta sequences and the way those sequences occurred across donors. An earlier analysis of around 540 of the donors applied high-throughput TCR beta sequencing to assess whether each TCR beta V gene segment acted as functional or pseudogenic. Donor age, sex, ethnicity and CMV serostatus were compiled together with the repertoire data. Genome-wide SNP genotypes for about 65% of the 666 donors were used in a later genetic analysis, which treated that subset as a discovery cohort. All discovery cohort repertoires had been generated on a single sequencing platform. HLA typing covered class I and class II loci at four-digit resolution. Typing coverage varied by locus: roughly 620-640 donors for A, B, C, DRB1 and DQB1; approximately 560 for DQA1; about 600 for DPA1; 450 to 480 for DPB1. Four to six DR-DQ haplotypes were handled as single units for association and clustering, since linkage in the cohort was strong. Among roughly 370 genotyped donors of the cohort, an average of approximately 240,000 unique TCR beta nucleotide sequences were sequenced per donor, roughly 20% of them non-productive. Findings and caveats that apply to the study as a whole: A further reported finding was that TCR beta sequences accurately predicted the HLA-A and HLA-B alleles for most subjects in the first cohort. The study gave a list of more than 150 TCR beta chains associated with cytomegalovirus. The cohort was sequenced for TCR beta chains only, and without alpha or paired-chain data the features that could be detected were limited. Most CMV-associated TCR beta chains appeared to be HLA-restricted in a later analysis, and the HLA associations seemed to be driven largely by CMV exposure. An earlier analysis of approximately 500 of the donors showed that most TCR beta V segments appeared in productive rearrangements either about 87% or about 30% of the time, which broadly matched IMGT annotations. Some IMGT-functional V segments, including TRBV6-2 and TRBV6-3, could not be distinguished by the 87-base-pair reads and were therefore excluded. A few of the identified cytomegalovirus-associated TCR beta chains were confirmed in vitro to be specific for cytomegalovirus antigens. A group of highly shared sequence variants was considered likely to be a technical artifact of the sequencing pipeline. Strong co-occurrence of HLA alleles, especially DR and DQ, made assigning TCR associations to individual alleles difficult. While some public TCRs were present in many individuals, most TCR sequences turned up only very rarely across donors. In a later analysis, TCR association rates were found to vary across HLA loci, with the most associated TCRs seen for DRB1 alleles and the fewest for HLA-C alleles. The earlier analysis of around 600 of the donors excluded roughly 17 rarely observed V segments, including chromosome 9 orphons, because counts were too low. The only immune exposure information available for the cohort was CMV serostatus. A later analysis reported that several top co-occurrence clusters appeared linked to parvovirus B19, influenza, CMV and Epstein-Barr virus. Correlated functional status among segregating V segments might be attributable to linkage disequilibrium, but an unknown experimental factor could not be ruled out. V-gene and J-gene trimming of TCR beta chains was associated with a missense DCLRE1C variant in a later genetic analysis, and the association was replicated in an independent cohort. Because some donors lacked HLA typing at each locus, the association tests relied only on the typed subset. The classifier was reported to diagnose cytomegalovirus status with high specificity and sensitivity in both the original cohort and the validation cohort. In a later analysis, HLA-associated TCR beta chains showed more clonal expansion and lower generation probabilities than non-associated chains that were equally common. Roughly uniform sequencing depth across donors was assumed in presence/absence analyses, although this assumption may not hold. In a later analysis, about 16,000 TCR beta sequences were associated with specific HLA alleles at a false discovery rate of 0.05. According to the authors, the approach could potentially be generalized to other disease states and immunological phenotypes. In a later genetic analysis, fewer N-insertions in productive TCRs were reported among donors in an Asian-associated ancestry cluster than the approximately 670-donor mean.

The cohort consisted of 650 to 700 healthy bone marrow donors. All cohort members were sampled while nominally healthy, although unrecorded immune exposures were likely present. The donor was CMV seronegative and was included in the group of 352 seronegative cohort members. Every donor gave a peripheral blood sample, and the peripheral blood mononuclear cells from that sample were used for TCR beta sequencing. Genomic DNA was extracted from the blood cell samples with the Qiagen DNeasy Blood Extraction Kit. Receptors were amplified or captured by the immunoSEQ multiplex PCR assay. The multiplex PCR relied on a mix of 60 forward primers for TCR Vbeta segments and 13 reverse primers for TCR Jbeta segments. A multiplex PCR assay on genomic DNA amplified the CDR3 region of rearranged TCR beta genes. The amplified TCR beta libraries were sequenced on the Illumina HiSeq System as 87-base-pair reads. Per the authors' processing: In a later analysis, roughly 80 million unique TCR beta chains were counted across the 666 repertoires, and approximately 9.9 million of these chains were shared by at least two donors. A nearest-neighbor algorithm error-corrected the raw reads and collapsed the reads into unique sequences, merging closely related sequences to remove PCR and sequencing errors. V, D and J gene segments were assigned by aligning CDR3 sequences to IMGT reference sequences. For a sequence to be retained, at least a six-nucleotide match to both a V gene segment and a J gene segment was required. Rearrangements were classified as productive when the CDR3 lacked stop codons and remained in frame with V and J, and all other rearrangements were classified as non-productive. CDR3 was defined by IMGT convention, running from the second conserved V-encoded cysteine to the conserved J-encoded phenylalanine. The earlier analysis of 500 to 650 of the donors excluded any sequence lacking an unambiguous match to a single V gene segment. An earlier analysis of a few hundred of the donors called V segments functional above 56.7% productive rearrangements and segregating when the between-donor standard deviation exceeded 5%. A statistical classification framework was developed to diagnose cytomegalovirus status using the catalog of TCR beta chain sequences. A later analysis assigned V and J genes by comparing TCR nucleotide sequences with IMGT/GENE-DB human TR gene sequences. A later analysis assigned CDR3 sequences and most-parsimonious VDJ recombination scenarios with the TCRdist pipeline. In a later analysis, every TCR beta chain was defined by the combination of its CDR3 amino acid sequence and its V-gene family, and reads without a unique V-gene family were dropped. To address suspected cross-contamination and a sequencing artifact, a later analysis removed approximately 590 highly shared, low-generation-probability nucleotide sequences. In a later analysis, a clonal expansion index for each public chain was calculated from normalized within-repertoire ranks of inferred template counts. Generation probabilities in a later analysis came from a VDJ recombination model fitted to out-of-frame rearrangements, and those results were checked against IGoR. A later analysis scored TCR-TCR, TCR-HLA and TCR-CMV co-occurrence with hypergeometric tests, applying a repertoire-size bias correction to TCR pairs. In a later analysis, false discovery rates were estimated by permuting HLA or CMV assignments 20 times. In a later analysis, co-occurring TCRs were grouped with DBSCAN, and TCRdist sequence similarity was added when clustering was performed within HLA-allele-positive subsets. Co-occurrence clustering excluded repertoires with fewer than 30,000 or more than 120,000 public chains, plus five with anomalous nucleotide sharing. Here the immuneACCESS table is served through TCRdb, limited to in-frame sequences with V and J called. Missing clones are a known gap in these copies; in checked studies unresolved V genes cover under half, and the rest lacks a known reason. For V, J and clone size, that table is used; D and trimming come from the DNA. This sample gives some 120,000 clones in total; roughly 80% of them show up just once. The ten largest clones represent around 3.6% of the sample.

About this clone itself: It lacks a known antigen. Per-nucleotide qualities are absent, and no much larger clonotype sits a single base away.

Reading the germline V gene gives CDR1 KGHSH and CDR2 LQKENI. The CDR3 measures 13 amino acids from cysteine to phenylalanine. CDR3 DNA only is kept here, 39 bases in frame from base 1. The sequence was obtained from a man aged 25-40 years in good health and CMV-seronegative. The receptor chain draws on TRBV18 and TRBJ2-5, with TRBD1 tentatively as D gene (7 bases match). The DNA end favors TRBJ2-7, so the J call may be wrong. Material for sequencing was PBMCs. The CDR3 has the sequence CASSASRGVEQYF. DNA sequence: TGTGCCAGCTCGGCATCCAGGGGGGTCGAGCAGTACTTC.